These 7 T cell receptor beta chains came from one sample sequenced in a study of blood T cell repertoires in COVID-19. Sequencing was performed with immunoSEQ multiplex PCR; in TCRdb, only in-frame clones are kept and a portion is missing. Of 80,000 to 100,000 clones in the sample, about 80% are singletons; the top ten hold approximately 10%. The sequencing input was peripheral blood. The receptors derive from a man between 70 and 80 years old with active or convalescent COVID-19.

This clone was counted only a few times. In DNA, the CDR3 is TGCGCCAGCGGGAGGGGGACCAACACCGGGGAGCTGTTTTTT. Translating it yields CASGRGTNTGELFF. The chain employs TRBV10-1 and TRBJ2-2, with D perhaps matching TRBD2 (7 bases). Per germline, CDR1 WNHNN and CDR2 SYGVQD (reference sequence). This CDR3 has 14 residues. The V end lost 8 bases, the J end lost 2 bases, and 12 bases lay between the germline ends.

This clone occurred a few times. J is TRBJ2-7 and V is TRBV4-2, with D possibly being TRBD2 (7 bases). The CDR3 has 14 amino acids. Germline CDR1 reads LGHNA; CDR2 reads YNFKEQ. Between the trimmed V and J ends, which lost 8 bases and 5 bases, there was a span of 19 bases. CDR3 amino acids: CASAQDGGGDEQYF. The DNA of the CDR3 is TGTGCCAGCGCCCAAGATGGAGGGGGGGACGAGCAGTACTTC.

The V gene is TRBV7-9, the J gene TRBJ2-7, with 12 bases that match TRBD2. With V trimmed by 2 bases and J by 5 bases, 7 bases remained unmatched. The CDR3 sequence is 16 residues long. Germline CDR1 reads SEHNR; CDR2 reads FQNEAQ (reference sequence). CDR3 DNA sequence: TGTGCCAGCAGCTTATACCTAGCGGGGGGGCCGGACGAGCAGTACTTC. Amino acids: CASSLYLAGGPDEQYF.

The gene calls are TRBV3-1 (or the pseudogene TRBV3-2) and TRBJ2-4; perhaps TRBD1 as D (6 bases). V was trimmed by 4 bases and J by 9 bases, leaving 13 bases between them. The CDR3 totals 13 residues. Germline CDR1 and CDR2: LGHDT and YNNKEL (reference sequence). As DNA, the CDR3 is TGTGCCAGCAGCCCACAGGGATGGAGCATTCAGTACTTC. Protein: CASSPQGWSIQYF.

The CDR3 region is CAWRLINEQFF. The CDR3 region has the DNA TGTGCCTGGAGACTAATAAATGAGCAGTTCTTC. The chain combines TRBV30 with TRBJ2-1; unclear D gene. Germline CDR1 GTSNPN, CDR2 SVGIG (reference sequence). This CDR3 is built from 11 residues. The V end lost 3 bases, the J end lost 7 bases, and 7 bases lay between the germline ends. The variable domain in full, completed from reference TRBV30 and TRBJ2-1, reads SQTIHQWPATLVQPVGSPLSLECTVEGTSNPNLYWYRQAAGRGLQLLFYSVGIGQISSEVPQNLSASRPQDRQFILSSKKLLLSDSGFYLCAWRLINEQFFGPGTRLTVL.

This clone was detected a few times. The chain employs TRBV5-6 and TRBJ1-5; perhaps TRBD1 as D (6 bases). CDR1 and CDR2 from the germline V gene are SGHDT and YYEEEE. This CDR3 has 17 residues. The V end lost 2 bases, the J end lost 2 bases, and 17 bases lay between the germline ends. CDR3 nucleotide sequence: TGTGCCAGCAGCTTTTCATCCACCGGGACACGCAATCAGCCCCAGCATTTT. It is translated as CASSFSSTGTRNQPQHF.

The rearrangement links TRBV5-4 to TRBJ2-3; 10 bases are shared with TRBD2. The J segment lost 3 bases and the V segment lost 2 bases, leaving 12 bases of the junction unmatched. CDR3 length: 18 residues. Germline values: CDR1 SGHNT, CDR2 YYREEE (reference sequence). CDR3 nucleotide sequence: TGTGCCAGCAGCTTAAGCGCACCAAGCGGGGGGGGAACAGATACGCAGTATTTT. This gives the protein CASSLSAPSGGGTDTQYF.